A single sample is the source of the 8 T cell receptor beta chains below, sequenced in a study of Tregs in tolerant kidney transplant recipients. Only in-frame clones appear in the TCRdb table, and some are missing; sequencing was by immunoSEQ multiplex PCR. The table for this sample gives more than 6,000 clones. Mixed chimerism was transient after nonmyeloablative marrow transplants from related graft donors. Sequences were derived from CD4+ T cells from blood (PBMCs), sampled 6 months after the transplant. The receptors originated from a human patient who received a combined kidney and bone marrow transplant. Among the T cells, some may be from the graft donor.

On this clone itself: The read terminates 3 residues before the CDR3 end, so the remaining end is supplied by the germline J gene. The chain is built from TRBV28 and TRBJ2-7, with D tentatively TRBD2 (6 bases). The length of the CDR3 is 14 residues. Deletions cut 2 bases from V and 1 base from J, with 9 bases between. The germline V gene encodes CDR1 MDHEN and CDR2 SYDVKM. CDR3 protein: CASSLGGRSYEQYF. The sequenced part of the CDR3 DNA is TGTGCCAGCAGTTTAGGGGGGAGATCCTACGAG.

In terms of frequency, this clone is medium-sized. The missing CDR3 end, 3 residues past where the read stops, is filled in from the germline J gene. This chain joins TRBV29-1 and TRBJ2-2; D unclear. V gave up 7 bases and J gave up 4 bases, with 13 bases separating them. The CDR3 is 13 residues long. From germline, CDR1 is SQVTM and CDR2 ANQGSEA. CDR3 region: CSALVGSTGELFF. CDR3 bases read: TGCAGCGCCCTCGTGGGCAGCACCGGGGAG.

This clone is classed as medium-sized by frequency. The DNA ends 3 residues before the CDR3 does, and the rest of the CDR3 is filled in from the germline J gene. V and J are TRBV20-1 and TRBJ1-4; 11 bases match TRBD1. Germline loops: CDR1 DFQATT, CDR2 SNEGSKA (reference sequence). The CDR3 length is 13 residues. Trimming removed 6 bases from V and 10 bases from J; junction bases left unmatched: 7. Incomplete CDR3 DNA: TGCAGTGCACCGGACAGGGGGCAGGGAAAA. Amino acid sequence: CSAPDRGQGK. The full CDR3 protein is CSAPDRGQGKLFF.

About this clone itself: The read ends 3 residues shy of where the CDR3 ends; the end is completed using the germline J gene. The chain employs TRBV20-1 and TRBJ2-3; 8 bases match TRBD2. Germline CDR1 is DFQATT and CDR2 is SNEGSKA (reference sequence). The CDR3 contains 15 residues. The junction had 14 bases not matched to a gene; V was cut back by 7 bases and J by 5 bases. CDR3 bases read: TGCAGTGGCAGGACCCGAGCGGGAGCGGTAGATACG. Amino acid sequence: CSGRTRAGAVDT. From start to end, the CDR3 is CSGRTRAGAVDTQYF.

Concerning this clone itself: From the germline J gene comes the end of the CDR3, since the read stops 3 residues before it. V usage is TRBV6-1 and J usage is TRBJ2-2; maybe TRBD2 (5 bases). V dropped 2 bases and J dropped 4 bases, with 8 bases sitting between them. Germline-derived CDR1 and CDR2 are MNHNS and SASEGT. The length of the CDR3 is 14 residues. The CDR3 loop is CASSEREGTGELFF. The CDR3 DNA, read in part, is TGTGCCAGCAGTGAACGAGAGGGCACCGGGGAG.

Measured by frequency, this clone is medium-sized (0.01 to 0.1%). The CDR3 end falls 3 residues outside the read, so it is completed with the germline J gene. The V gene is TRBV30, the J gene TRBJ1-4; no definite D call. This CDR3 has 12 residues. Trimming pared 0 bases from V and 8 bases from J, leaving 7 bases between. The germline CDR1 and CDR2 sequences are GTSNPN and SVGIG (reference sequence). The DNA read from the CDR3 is TGTGCCTGGAGTGTACTCGGGGAAAAA. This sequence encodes CAWSVLGEK. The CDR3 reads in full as CAWSVLGEKLFF. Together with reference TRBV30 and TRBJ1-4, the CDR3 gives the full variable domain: SQTIHQWPATLVQPVGSPLSLECTVEGTSNPNLYWYRQAAGRGLQLLFYSVGIGQISSEVPQNLSASRPQDRQFILSSKKLLLSDSGFYLCAWSVLGEKLFFGSGTQLSVL.

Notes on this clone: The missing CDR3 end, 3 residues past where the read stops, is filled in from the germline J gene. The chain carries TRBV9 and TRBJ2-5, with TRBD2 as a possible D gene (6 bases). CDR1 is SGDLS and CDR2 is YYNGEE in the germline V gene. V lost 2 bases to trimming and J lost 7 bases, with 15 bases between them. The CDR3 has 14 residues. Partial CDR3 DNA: TGTGCCAGCAGCGTCATTGGGGCCGGGGGGACC. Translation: CASSVIGAGGT. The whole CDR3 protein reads CASSVIGAGGTQYF. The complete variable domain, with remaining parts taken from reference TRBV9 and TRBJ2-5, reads DSGVTQTPKHLITATGQRVTLRCSPRSGDLSVYWYQQSLDQGLQFLIQYYNGEERAKGNILERFSAQQFPDLHSELNLSSLELGDSALYFCASSVIGAGGTQYFGPGTRLLVL.

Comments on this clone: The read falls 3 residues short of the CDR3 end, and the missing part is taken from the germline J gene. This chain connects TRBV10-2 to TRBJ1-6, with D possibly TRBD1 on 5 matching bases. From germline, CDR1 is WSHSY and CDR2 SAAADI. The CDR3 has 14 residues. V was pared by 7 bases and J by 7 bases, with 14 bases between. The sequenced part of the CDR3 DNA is TGCGCCAGCAACTCCCGGGGGGGAAATTCACCC. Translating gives CASNSRGGNSP. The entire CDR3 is CASNSRGGNSPLHF.